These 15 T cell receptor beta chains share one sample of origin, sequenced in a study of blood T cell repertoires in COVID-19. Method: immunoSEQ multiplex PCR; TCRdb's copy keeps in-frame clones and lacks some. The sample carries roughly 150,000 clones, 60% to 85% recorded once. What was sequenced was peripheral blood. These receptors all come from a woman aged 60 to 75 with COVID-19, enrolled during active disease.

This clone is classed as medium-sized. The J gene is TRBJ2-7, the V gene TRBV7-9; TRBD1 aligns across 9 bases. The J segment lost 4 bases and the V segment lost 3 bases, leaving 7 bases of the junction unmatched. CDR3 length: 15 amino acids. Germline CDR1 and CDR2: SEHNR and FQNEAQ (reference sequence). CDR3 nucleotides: TGTGCCAGCAGCTTTGGGGGACAGGGCGCGTACGAGCAGTACGTC. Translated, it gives CASSFGGQGAYEQYV.

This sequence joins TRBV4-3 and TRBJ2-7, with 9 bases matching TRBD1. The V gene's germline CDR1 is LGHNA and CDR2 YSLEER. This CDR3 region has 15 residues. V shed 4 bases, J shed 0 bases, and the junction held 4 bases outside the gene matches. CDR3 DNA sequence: TGCGCCAGCAGCCCCGGGACAGGGCACTCCTACGAGCAGTACTTC. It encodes CASSPGTGHSYEQYF.

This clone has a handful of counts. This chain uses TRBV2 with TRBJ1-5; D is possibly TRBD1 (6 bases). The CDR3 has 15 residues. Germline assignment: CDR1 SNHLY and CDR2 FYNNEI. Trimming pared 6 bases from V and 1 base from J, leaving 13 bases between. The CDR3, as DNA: TGTGCCAGCAGAAACAGGGAGGGCAGCAATCAGCCCCAGCATTTT. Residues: CASRNREGSNQPQHF. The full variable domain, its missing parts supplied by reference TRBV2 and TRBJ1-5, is EPEVTQTPSHQVTQMGQEVILRCVPISNHLYFYWYRQILGQKVEFLVSFYNNEISEKSEIFDDQFSVERPDGSNFTLKIRSTKLEDSAMYFCASRNREGSNQPQHFGDGTRLSIL.

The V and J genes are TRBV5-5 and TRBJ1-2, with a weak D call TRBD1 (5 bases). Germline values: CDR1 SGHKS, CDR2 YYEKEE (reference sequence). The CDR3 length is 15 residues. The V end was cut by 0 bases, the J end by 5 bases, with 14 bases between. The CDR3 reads CASSLAGNRHYGYTF. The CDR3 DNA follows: TGTGCCAGCAGCTTGGCAGGGAACAGGCATTATGGCTACACCTTC.

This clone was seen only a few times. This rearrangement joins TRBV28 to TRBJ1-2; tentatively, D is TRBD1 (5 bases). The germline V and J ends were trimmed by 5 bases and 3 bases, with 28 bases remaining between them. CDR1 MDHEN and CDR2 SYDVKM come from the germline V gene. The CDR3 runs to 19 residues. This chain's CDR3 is CASSPSRWAGRYDDYGYTF. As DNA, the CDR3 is TGTGCCAGCAGTCCGTCGCGTTGGGCAGGGAGGTATGATGACTATGGCTACACCTTC.

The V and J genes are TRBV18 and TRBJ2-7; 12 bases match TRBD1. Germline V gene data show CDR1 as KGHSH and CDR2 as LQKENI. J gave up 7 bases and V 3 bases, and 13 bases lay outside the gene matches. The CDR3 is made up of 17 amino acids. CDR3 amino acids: CASSPTGPGQGAKEQYF. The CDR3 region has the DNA TGTGCCAGCTCACCTACTGGACCGGGACAGGGGGCGAAGGAGCAGTACTTC.

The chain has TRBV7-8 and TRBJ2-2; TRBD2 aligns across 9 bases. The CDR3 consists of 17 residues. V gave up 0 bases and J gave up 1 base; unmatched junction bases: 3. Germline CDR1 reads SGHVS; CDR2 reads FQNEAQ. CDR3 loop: CASSLAASGENTGELFF. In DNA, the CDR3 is TGTGCCAGCAGCTTAGCAGCTAGCGGGGAGAACACCGGGGAGCTGTTTTTT.

CDR3 DNA sequence: TGTGCCAGCAGGAGAACAGGGGACTATGGCTACACCTTC. Translating it yields CASRRTGDYGYTF. The genes are TRBV28 and TRBJ1-2; 7 bases align to TRBD1. V lost 6 bases and J lost 3; bases outside the gene matches: 4. The CDR3 has 13 amino acids. Germline values: CDR1 MDHEN, CDR2 SYDVKM.

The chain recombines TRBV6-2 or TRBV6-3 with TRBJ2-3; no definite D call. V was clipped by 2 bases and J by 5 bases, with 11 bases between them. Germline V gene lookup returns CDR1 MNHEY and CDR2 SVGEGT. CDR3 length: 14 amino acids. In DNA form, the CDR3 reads TGTGCCAGCAGTTACGCGTCTGTAAAAGATACGCAGTATTTT. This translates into CASSYASVKDTQYF.

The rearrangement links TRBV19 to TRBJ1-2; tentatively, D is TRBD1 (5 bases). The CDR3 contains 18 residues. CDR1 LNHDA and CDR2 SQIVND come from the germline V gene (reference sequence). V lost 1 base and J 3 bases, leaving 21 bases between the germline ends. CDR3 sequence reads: CASSIGYNRQTDDYGYTF. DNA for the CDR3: TGTGCCAGTAGTATAGGATACAATAGACAGACTGACGACTATGGCTACACCTTC.

CDR3 residues: CSARRNTEAFF. The CDR3 bases are TGCAGTGCTAGGCGCAACACTGAAGCTTTCTTT. The chain couples TRBV20-1 to TRBJ1-1; D is undetermined. This CDR3 region has 11 residues. The germline V and J ends were trimmed by 3 bases and 2 bases, with 4 bases remaining between them. The germline CDR1 and CDR2 sequences are DFQATT and SNEGSKA (reference sequence).

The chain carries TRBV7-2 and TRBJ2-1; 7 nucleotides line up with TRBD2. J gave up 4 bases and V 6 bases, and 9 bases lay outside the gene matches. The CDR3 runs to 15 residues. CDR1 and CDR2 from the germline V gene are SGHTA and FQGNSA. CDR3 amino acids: CASRGGDSAYNEQFF. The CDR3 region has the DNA TGTGCCAGCAGGGGGGGGGACTCGGCTTACAATGAGCAGTTCTTC.

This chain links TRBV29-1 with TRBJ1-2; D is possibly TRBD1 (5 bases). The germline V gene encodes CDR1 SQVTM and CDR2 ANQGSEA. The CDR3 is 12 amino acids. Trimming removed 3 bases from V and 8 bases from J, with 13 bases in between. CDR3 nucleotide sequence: TGCAGCGTTGACAGGGAGGGATCAGGCTACACCTTC. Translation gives CSVDREGSGYTF.

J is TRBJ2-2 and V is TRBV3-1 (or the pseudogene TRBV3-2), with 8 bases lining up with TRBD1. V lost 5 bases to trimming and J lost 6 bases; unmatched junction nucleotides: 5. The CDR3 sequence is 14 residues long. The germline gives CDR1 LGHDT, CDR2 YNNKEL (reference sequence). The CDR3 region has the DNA TGTGCCAGCAGCTCTCAGGGGGCGTCCGGGGAGCTGTTTTTT. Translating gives CASSSQGASGELFF.

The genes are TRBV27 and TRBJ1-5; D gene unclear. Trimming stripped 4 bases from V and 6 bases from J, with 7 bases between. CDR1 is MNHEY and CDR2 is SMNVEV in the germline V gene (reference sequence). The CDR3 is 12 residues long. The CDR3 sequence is CASSSGIQPQHF. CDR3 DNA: TGTGCCAGCAGTTCGGGGATTCAGCCCCAGCATTTT.